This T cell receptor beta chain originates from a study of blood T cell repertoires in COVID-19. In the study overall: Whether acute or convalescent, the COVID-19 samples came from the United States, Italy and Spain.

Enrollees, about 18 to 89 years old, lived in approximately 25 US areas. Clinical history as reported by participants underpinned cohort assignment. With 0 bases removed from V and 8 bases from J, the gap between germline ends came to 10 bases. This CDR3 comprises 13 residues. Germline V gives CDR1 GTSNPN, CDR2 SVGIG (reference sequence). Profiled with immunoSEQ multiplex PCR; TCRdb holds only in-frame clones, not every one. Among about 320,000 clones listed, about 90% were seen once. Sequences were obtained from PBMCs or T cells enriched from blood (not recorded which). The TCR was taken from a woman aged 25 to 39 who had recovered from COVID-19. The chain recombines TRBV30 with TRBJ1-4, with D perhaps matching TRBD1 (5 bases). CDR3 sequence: CAWSVGGEEKLFF. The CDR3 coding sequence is TGTGCCTGGAGTGTGGGGGGGGAAGAAAAACTGTTTTTT. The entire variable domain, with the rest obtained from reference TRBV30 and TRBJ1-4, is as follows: SQTIHQWPATLVQPVGSPLSLECTVEGTSNPNLYWYRQAAGRGLQLLFYSVGIGQISSEVPQNLSASRPQDRQFILSSKKLLLSDSGFYLCAWSVGGEEKLFFGSGTQLSVL.